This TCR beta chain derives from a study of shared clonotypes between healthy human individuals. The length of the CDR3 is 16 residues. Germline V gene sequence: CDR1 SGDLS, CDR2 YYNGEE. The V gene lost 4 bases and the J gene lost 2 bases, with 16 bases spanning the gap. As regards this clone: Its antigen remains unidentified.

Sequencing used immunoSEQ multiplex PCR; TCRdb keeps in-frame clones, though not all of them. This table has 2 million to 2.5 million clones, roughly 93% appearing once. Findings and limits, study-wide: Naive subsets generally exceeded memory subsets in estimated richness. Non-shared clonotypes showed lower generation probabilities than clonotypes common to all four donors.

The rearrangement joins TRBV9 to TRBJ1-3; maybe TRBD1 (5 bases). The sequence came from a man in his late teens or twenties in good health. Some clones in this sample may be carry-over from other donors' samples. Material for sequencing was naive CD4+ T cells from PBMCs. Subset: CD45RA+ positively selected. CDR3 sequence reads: CASSLWARGTGNTIYF. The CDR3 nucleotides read TGTGCCAGCAGCCTATGGGCCCGGGGGACTGGAAACACCATATATTTT.